The clone carrying this T cell receptor beta chain was recorded at least ten times. Its antigen is still unknown. TCRdb redid the calling of the RT-PCR reads with MiXCR, one entry per CDR3 protein. Among hundreds of thousands of distinct CDR3 sequences listed, 11% to 15% were seen once. The data are from a study of response to subunit inactivated influenza vaccine. General study findings and limits: The authors suggested that few new T cells are recruited per seasonal influenza vaccination.

This CDR3 has 15 amino acids. CDR1 and CDR2 (germline): SGHDT, YYEEEE. V lost 2 bases, J lost 6 bases, and 15 bases lay in between. This clonotype originated in a man aged 50-60 years who received an inactivated influenza vaccine. The genes are TRBV5-6 and TRBJ2-1; TRBD2 is a possible D gene (6 bases). The sample in question was PBMCs from blood, obtained around 15 days before vaccination. The DNA of the CDR3 is TGTGCCAGCAGCTTCAGGCTAGCGAAACCCAATGAGCAGTTCTTC. It encodes CASSFRLAKPNEQFF.